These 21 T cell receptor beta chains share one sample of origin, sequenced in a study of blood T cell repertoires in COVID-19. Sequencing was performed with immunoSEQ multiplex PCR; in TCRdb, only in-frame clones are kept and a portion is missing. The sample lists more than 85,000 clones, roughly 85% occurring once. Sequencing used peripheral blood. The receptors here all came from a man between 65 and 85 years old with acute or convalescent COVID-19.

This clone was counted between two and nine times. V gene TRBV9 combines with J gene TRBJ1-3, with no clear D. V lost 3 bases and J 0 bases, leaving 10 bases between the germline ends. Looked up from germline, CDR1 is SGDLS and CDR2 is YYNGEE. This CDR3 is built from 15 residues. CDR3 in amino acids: CASSAGPVSGNTIYF. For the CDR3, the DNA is TGTGCCAGCAGCGCTGGGCCGGTCTCTGGAAACACCATATATTTT.

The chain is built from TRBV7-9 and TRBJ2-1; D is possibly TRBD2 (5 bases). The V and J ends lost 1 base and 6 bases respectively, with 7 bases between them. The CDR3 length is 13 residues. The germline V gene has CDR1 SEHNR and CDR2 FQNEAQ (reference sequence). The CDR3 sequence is CASSLETSNEQFF. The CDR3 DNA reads TGTGCCAGCAGCTTAGAAACTAGCAATGAGCAGTTCTTC. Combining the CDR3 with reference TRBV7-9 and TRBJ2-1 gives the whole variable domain DTGVSQNPRHKITKRGQNVTFRCDPISEHNRLYWYRQTLGQGPEFLTYFQNEAQLEKSRLLSDRFSAERPKGSFSTLEIQRTEQGDSAMYLCASSLETSNEQFFGPGTRLTVL.

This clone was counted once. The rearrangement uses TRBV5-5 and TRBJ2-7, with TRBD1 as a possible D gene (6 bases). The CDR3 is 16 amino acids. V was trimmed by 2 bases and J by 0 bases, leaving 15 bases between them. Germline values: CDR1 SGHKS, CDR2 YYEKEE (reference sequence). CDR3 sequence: CASSFFPRDISYEQYF. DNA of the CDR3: TGTGCCAGCAGCTTTTTCCCCCGGGACATCTCCTACGAGCAGTACTTC.

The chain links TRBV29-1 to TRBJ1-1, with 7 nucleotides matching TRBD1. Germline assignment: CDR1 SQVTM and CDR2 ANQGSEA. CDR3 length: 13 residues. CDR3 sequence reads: CFFRTGRNTEAFF. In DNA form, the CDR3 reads TGCTTCTTTCGGACAGGAAGGAACACTGAAGCTTTCTTT.

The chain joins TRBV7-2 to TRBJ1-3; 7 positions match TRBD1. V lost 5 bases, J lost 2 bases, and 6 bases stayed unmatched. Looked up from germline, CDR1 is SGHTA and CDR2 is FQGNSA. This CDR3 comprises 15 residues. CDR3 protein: CASSPQGGAGNTIYF. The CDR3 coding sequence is TGTGCCAGCAGCCCCCAAGGGGGCGCTGGAAACACCATATATTTT. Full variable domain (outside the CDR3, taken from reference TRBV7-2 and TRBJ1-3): GAGVSQSPSNKVTEKGKDVELRCDPISGHTALYWYRQSLGQGLEFLIYFQGNSAPDKSGLPSDRFSAERTGGSVSTLTIQRTQQEDSAVYLCASSPQGGAGNTIYFGEGSWLTVV.

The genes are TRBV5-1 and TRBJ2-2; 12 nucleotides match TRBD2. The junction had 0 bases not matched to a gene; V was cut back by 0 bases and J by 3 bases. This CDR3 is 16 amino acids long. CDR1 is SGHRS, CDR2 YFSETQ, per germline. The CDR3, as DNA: TGCGCCAGCAGCTTGGGGACTAGCGGGGACACCGGGGAGCTGTTTTTT. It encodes CASSLGTSGDTGELFF. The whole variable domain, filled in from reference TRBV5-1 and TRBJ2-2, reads KAGVTQTPRYLIKTRGQQVTLSCSPISGHRSVSWYQQTPGQGLQFLFEYFSETQRNKGNFPGRFSGRQFSNSRSEMNVSTLELGDSALYLCASSLGTSGDTGELFFGEGSRLTVL.

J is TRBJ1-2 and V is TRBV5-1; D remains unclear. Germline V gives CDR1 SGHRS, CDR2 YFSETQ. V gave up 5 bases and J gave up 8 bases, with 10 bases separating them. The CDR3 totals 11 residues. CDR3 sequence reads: CASSRGGGYTF. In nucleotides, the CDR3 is TGCGCCAGCAGTCGGGGAGGGGGCTACACCTTC.

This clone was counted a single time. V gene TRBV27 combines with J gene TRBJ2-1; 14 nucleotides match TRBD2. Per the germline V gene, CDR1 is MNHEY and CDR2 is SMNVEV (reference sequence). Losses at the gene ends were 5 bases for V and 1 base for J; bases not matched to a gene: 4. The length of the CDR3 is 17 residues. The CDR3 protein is CASSPRLAGGSYNEQFF. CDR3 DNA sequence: TGTGCCAGCAGTCCCCGACTAGCGGGGGGGTCCTACAATGAGCAGTTCTTC.

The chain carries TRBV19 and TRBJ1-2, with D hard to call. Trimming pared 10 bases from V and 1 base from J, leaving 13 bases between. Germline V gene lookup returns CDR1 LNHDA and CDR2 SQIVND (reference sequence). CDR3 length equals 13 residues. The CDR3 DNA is TGTGCCACCCGAGGCGCGGTTAACTATGGCTACACCTTC. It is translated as CATRGAVNYGYTF. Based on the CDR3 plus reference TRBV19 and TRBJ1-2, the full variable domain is DGGITQSPKYLFRKEGQNVTLSCEQNLNHDAMYWYRQDPGQGLRLIYYSQIVNDFQKGDIAEGYSVSREKKESFPLTVTSAQKNPTAFYLCATRGAVNYGYTFGSGTRLTVV.

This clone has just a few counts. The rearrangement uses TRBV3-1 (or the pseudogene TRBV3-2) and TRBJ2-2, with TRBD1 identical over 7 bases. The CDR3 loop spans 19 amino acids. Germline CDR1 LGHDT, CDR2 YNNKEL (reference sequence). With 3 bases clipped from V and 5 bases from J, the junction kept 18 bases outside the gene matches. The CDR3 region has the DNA TGTGCCAGCAGCCAGATTTTTCCAATGAGGACAGGAACAACCGGGGAGCTGTTTTTT. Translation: CASSQIFPMRTGTTGELFF.

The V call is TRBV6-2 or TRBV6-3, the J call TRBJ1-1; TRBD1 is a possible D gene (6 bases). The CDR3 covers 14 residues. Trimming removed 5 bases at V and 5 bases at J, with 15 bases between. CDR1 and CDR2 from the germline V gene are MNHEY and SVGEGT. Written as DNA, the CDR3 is TGTGCCAGCAGTCCACCGGGACACTTAACTGAAGCTTTCTTT. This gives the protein CASSPPGHLTEAFF.

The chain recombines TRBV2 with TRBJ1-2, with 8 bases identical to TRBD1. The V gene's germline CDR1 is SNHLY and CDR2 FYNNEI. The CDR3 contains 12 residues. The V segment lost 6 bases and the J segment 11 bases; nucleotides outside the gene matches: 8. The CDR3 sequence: CASRGGQGKYTF. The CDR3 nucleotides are TGTGCCAGCAGGGGCGGACAGGGAAAATACACCTTC. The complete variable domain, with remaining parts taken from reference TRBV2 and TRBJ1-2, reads EPEVTQTPSHQVTQMGQEVILRCVPISNHLYFYWYRQILGQKVEFLVSFYNNEISEKSEIFDDQFSVERPDGSNFTLKIRSTKLEDSAMYFCASRGGQGKYTFGSGTRLTVV.

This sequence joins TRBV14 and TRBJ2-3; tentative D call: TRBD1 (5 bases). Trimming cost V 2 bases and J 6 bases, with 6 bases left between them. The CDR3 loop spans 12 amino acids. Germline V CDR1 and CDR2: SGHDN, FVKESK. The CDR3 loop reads CASSQQGDTQYF. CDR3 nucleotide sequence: TGTGCCAGCAGCCAACAGGGTGATACGCAGTATTTT.

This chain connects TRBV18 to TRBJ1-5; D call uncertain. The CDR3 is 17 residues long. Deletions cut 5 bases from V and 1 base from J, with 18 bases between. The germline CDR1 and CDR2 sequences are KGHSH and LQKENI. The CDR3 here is CASSRAGRSNSNQPQHF. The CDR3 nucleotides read TGTGCCAGCTCAAGGGCGGGTAGAAGTAACAGCAATCAGCCCCAGCATTTT.

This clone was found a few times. CDR3 sequence (DNA): TGTGCCAGCAGTCCTAGGTTCGGAGCTTTCTTT. This translates into CASSPRFGAFF. The rearrangement joins TRBV6-6 to TRBJ1-1, with D hard to call. The CDR3 extends over 11 amino acids. CDR1 and CDR2 from the germline V gene are MNHNY and SVGAGI (reference sequence). Trimming stripped 5 bases from V and 10 bases from J, with 11 bases between.

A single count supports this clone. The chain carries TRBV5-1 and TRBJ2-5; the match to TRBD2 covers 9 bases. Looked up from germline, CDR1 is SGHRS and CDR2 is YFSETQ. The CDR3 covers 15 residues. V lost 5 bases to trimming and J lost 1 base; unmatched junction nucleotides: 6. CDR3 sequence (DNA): TGCGCCAGCAGAAGCTCTAGCGGGGCCCAAGAGACCCAGTACTTC. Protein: CASRSSSGAQETQYF. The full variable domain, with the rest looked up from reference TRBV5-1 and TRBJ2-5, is KAGVTQTPRYLIKTRGQQVTLSCSPISGHRSVSWYQQTPGQGLQFLFEYFSETQRNKGNFPGRFSGRQFSNSRSEMNVSTLELGDSALYLCASRSSSGAQETQYFGPGTRLLVL.

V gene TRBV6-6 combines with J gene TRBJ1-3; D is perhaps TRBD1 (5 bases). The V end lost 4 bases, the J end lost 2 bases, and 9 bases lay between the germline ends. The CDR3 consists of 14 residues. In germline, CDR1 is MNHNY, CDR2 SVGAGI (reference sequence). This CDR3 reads CASSSGLPGNTIYF. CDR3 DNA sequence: TGTGCCAGCAGTTCGGGACTGCCTGGAAACACCATATATTTT.

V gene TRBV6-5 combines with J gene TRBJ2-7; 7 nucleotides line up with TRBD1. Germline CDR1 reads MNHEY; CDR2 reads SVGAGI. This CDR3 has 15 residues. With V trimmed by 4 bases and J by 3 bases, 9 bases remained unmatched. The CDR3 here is CASSSSGTANYEQYF. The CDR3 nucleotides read TGTGCCAGCAGTTCCTCCGGGACAGCAAACTACGAGCAGTACTTC.

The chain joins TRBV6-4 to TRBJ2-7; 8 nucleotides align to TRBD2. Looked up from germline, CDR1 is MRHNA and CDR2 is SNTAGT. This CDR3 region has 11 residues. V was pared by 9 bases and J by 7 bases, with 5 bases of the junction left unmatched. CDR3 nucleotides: TGTGCCAGGGGACTAGGCGAAGAGCAGTACTTC. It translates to CARGLGEEQYF.

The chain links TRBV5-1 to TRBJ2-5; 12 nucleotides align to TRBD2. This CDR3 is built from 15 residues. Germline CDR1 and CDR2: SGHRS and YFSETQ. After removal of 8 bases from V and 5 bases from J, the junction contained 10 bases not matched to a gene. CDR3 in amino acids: CASHETSGGGETQYF. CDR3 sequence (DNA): TGCGCCAGTCATGAGACTAGCGGGGGTGGGGAGACCCAGTACTTC.

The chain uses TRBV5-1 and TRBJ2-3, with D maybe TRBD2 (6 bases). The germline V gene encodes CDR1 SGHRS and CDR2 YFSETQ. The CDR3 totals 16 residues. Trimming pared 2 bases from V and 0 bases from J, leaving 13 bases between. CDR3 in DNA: TGCGCCAGCAGCTTTGAGGGGCGGGGCAGCACAGATACGCAGTATTTT. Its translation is CASSFEGRGSTDTQYF.